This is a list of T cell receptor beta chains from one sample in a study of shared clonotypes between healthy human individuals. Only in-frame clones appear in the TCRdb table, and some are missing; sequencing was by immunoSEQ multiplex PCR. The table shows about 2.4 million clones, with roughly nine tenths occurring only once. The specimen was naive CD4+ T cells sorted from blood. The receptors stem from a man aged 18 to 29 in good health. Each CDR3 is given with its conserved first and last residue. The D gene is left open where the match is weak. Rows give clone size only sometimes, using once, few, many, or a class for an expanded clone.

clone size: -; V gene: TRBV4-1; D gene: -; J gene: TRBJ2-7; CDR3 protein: CASSQAAWSEQYF; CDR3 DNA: TGCGCCAGCAGCCAAGCTGCCTGGAGCGAGCAGTACTTC
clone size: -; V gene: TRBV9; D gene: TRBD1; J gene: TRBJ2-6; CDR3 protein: CASSGTGYSAGANVLTF; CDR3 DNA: TGTGCCAGCAGCGGGACAGGTTATAGCGCTGGGGCCAACGTCCTGACTTTC
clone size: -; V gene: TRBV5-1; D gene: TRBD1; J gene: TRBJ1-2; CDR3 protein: CASSLETGADGYTF; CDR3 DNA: TGCGCCAGCAGCTTGGAGACAGGGGCCGACGGCTACACCTTC
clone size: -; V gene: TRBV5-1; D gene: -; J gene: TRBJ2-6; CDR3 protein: CASSLDPGANVLTF; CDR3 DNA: TGCGCCAGCAGCTTGGATCCTGGGGCCAACGTCCTGACTTTC
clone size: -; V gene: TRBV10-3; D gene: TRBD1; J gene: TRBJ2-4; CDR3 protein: CAISAQGARVNIQYF; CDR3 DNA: TGTGCCATCAGTGCACAGGGGGCGAGGGTCAACATTCAGTACTTC
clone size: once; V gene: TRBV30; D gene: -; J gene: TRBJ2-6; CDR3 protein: CAWSPGANVLTF; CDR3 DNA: TGTGCCTGGTCCCCTGGGGCCAACGTCCTGACTTTC
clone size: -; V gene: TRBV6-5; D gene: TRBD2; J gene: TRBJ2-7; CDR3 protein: CASSYETSGGYEQYF; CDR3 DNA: TGTGCCAGCAGTTACGAGACTAGCGGAGGCTACGAGCAGTACTTC
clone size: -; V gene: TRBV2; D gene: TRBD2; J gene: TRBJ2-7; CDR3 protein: CASSWLGRVGSYEQYF; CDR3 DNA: TGTGCCAGCAGTTGGCTTGGGAGGGTTGGCTCCTACGAGCAGTACTTC
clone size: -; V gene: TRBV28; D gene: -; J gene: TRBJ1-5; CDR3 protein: CASSPPSGVGGQPQHF; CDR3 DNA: TGTGCCAGCAGTCCACCCTCAGGGGTAGGAGGTCAGCCCCAGCATTTT
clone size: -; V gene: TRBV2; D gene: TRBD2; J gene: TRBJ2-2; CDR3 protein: CASSDGGRAFGELFF; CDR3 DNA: TGTGCCAGCAGTGATGGGGGGAGGGCCTTCGGGGAGCTGTTTTTT
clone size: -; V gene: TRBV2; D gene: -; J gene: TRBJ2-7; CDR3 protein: CASSAGIWNEQYF; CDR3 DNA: TGTGCCAGCAGTGCAGGGATCTGGAACGAGCAGTACTTC
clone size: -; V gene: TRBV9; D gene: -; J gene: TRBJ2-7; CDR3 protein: CASSPHTSPYEQYF; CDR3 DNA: TGTGCCAGCAGCCCCCACACTAGCCCCTACGAGCAGTACTTC
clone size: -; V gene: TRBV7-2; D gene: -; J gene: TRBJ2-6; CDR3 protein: CASSPRGVGANVLTF; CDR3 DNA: TGTGCCAGCAGCCCCAGAGGGGTTGGGGCCAACGTCCTGACTTTC
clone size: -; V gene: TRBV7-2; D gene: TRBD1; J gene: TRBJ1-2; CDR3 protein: CASSQDRTGYGYTF; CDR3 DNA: TGTGCCAGCAGCCAGGACAGGACAGGCTATGGCTACACCTTC
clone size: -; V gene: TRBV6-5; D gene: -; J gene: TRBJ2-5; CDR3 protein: CASTKGRKQETQYF; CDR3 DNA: TGTGCCAGCACTAAAGGGAGGAAACAAGAGACCCAGTACTTC
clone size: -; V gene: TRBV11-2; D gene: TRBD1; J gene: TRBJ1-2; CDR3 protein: CATGTGEGYTF; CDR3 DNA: TGTGCCACCGGGACAGGGGAAGGCTACACCTTC
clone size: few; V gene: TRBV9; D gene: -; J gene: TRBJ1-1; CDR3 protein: CASSVAGANTEAFF; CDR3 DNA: TGTGCCAGCAGCGTAGCGGGGGCGAACACTGAAGCTTTCTTT
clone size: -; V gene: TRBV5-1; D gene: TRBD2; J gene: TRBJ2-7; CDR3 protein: CASSPGLADYEQYF; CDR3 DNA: TGCGCCAGCAGCCCGGGACTAGCGGACTACGAGCAGTACTTC
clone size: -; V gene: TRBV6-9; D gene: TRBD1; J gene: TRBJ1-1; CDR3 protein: CASSLRPGGSEAFF; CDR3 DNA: TGTGCCAGCAGTTTGCGACCAGGGGGCTCGGAAGCTTTCTTT
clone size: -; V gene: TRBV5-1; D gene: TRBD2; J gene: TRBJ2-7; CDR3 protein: CASSGTLAGAYEQYF; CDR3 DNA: TGCGCCAGCAGCGGAACACTAGCGGGAGCGTACGAGCAGTACTTC
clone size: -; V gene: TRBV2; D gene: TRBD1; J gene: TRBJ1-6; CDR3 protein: CASILGQNNSPLHF; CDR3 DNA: TGTGCCAGCATATTGGGACAGAACAATTCACCCCTCCACTTT
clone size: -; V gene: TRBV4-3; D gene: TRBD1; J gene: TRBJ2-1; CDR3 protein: CASSQVTATRDRGYHEQFF; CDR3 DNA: TGCGCCAGCAGCCAAGTCACTGCAACCCGGGACAGGGGCTACCATGAGCAGTTCTTC
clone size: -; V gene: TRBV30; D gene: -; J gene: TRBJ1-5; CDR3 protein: CAWSHIRGNQPQHF; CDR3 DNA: TGTGCCTGGAGTCACATTAGGGGGAATCAGCCCCAGCATTTT
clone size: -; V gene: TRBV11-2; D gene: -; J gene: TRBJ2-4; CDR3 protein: CASRHGYFEGKNIQYF; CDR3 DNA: TGTGCCAGCAGACACGGCTACTTCGAAGGCAAAAACATTCAGTACTTC
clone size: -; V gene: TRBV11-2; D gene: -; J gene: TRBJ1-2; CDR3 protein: CASSPSGGEGNYGYTF; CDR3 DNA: TGTGCCAGCAGCCCATCTGGTGGGGAAGGCAACTATGGCTACACCTTC
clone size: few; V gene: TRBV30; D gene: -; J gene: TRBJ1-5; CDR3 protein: CAWSDSNQPQHF; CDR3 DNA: TGTGCCTGGAGCGACTCCAATCAGCCCCAGCATTTT
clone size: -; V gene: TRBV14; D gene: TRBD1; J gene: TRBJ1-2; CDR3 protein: CASSQPGGRPNYGYTF; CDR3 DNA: TGTGCCAGCAGCCAACCAGGGGGCCGACCTAACTATGGCTACACCTTC
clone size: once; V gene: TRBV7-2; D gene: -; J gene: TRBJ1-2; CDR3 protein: CASSPGTYGYTF; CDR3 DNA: TGTGCCAGCAGCCCCGGGACTTATGGCTACACCTTC
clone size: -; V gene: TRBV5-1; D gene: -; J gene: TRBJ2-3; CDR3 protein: CASSLAGQGTLLLDTQYF; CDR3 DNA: TGCGCCAGCAGCTTGGCTGGGCAGGGAACCTTATTGCTGGATACGCAGTATTTT
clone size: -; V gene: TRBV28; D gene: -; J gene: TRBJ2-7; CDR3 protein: CASRYRDRGPYEQYF; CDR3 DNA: TGTGCCAGCAGGTACCGGGACCGGGGACCCTACGAGCAGTACTTC
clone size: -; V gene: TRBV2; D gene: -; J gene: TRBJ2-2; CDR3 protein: CASSDGDFYLEELFF; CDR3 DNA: TGTGCCAGCAGTGACGGAGACTTCTACCTTGAGGAGCTGTTTTTT